The 17 T cell receptor beta chains reported below all come from one sample, sequenced in a study of beta chain features in type 1 diabetes (dated by TCRdb to between 2017 and 2018). Antigens of these TCRs are unknown. Preparation of the library involved the immunoSEQ multiplex PCR assay. The entire isolated RNA was reverse transcribed using the High Capacity cDNA Reverse Transcription Kit, and thus expressed TCRB transcripts were sequenced. The source is immuneACCESS, and TCRdb retained only in-frame sequences with V and J called. Part of the clones is not carried over; for the studies checked, unresolved V genes explain less than half of this, and the remainder is unexplained. The sample includes about 340,000 clones, with roughly 13% observed a single time. About 0.016% of the sample is taken by the ten largest. General conclusions and limits of the study: A moderate but significant shortening of TCRB CDR3 length was observed in type 1 diabetes patients in all four CD4+ subsets.

Sequencing input: naive CD4+ T cells from blood. Sample cell subset or site, as interpreted from the label and publication: true naive CD4+ T cells. Receptor source: a woman aged 18-29 years with type 1 diabetes.

The V call is TRBV29-1, the J call TRBJ2-1; tentatively, D is TRBD2 (5 bases). The V gene lost 6 bases and the J gene lost 8 bases, with 17 bases spanning the gap. In germline, CDR1 is SQVTM, CDR2 ANQGSEA. The CDR3 sequence is 13 residues long. The CDR3 here is CSVLLLSVHEQFF. As DNA, the CDR3 is TGCAGCGTCCTTCTCCTTAGCGTTCATGAGCAGTTCTTC.

The V call is TRBV5-1, the J call TRBJ2-7, with a weak D call TRBD1 (6 bases). Germline CDR1 SGHRS, CDR2 YFSETQ. The CDR3 is 14 amino acids. Trimming stripped 4 bases from V and 9 bases from J, with 20 bases between. This chain's CDR3 is CASSPGALGLGQYF. For the CDR3, the DNA is TGCGCCAGCAGCCCAGGGGCTTTGGGGTTGGGGCAGTACTTC. Full variable domain (outside the CDR3, taken from reference TRBV5-1 and TRBJ2-7): KAGVTQTPRYLIKTRGQQVTLSCSPISGHRSVSWYQQTPGQGLQFLFEYFSETQRNKGNFPGRFSGRQFSNSRSEMNVSTLELGDSALYLCASSPGALGLGQYFGPGTRLTVT.

The chain couples TRBV5-1 to TRBJ1-1, with no clear D. The CDR3 spans 16 residues. Germline assignment: CDR1 SGHRS and CDR2 YFSETQ. The V gene lost 2 bases and the J gene lost 0 bases, with 14 bases spanning the gap. This chain's CDR3 is CASSLTHTGMNTEAFF. In DNA, the CDR3 is TGCGCCAGCAGCTTAACCCACACGGGAATGAACACTGAAGCTTTCTTT.

V gene TRBV25-1 combines with J gene TRBJ1-5; possible D gene TRBD1, 6 bases. The length of the CDR3 is 13 residues. Germline assignment: CDR1 MGHDK and CDR2 SYGVNS. V was shortened by 2 bases and J by 4 bases, with 6 bases between the two germline ends. This chain's CDR3 is CASSEQGNQPQHF. For the CDR3, the DNA is TGTGCCAGCAGTGAACAGGGGAATCAGCCCCAGCATTTT.

This clone was detected only a few times. The gene calls are TRBV9 and TRBJ2-7; TRBD2 agrees at 11 bases. J lost 5 bases, V lost 3 bases, and 16 bases had no gene match. The CDR3 has 18 amino acids. CDR1 SGDLS and CDR2 YYNGEE come from the germline V gene. The CDR3 reads CASSERETTSGSYDEQYF. In DNA form, the CDR3 reads TGTGCCAGCAGCGAGAGGGAGACCACTAGCGGGAGTTATGACGAGCAGTACTTC.

The chain is built from TRBV5-4 and TRBJ1-1, with 7 bases matching TRBD1. Germline CDR1 is SGHNT and CDR2 is YYREEE (reference sequence). V trimming: 0 bases; J trimming: 8 bases; junction bases outside the gene matches: 10. The CDR3 loop spans 15 amino acids. The DNA of the CDR3 is TGTGCCAGCAGCTTGGAGTTGGGGGCAGGGGGAGAAGCTTTCTTT. It codes for CASSLELGAGGEAFF.

This chain uses TRBV28 with TRBJ2-7; 8 nucleotides agree with TRBD2. Trimming took 4 bases from V and 3 from J; bases not matched to a gene: 8. From germline, CDR1 is MDHEN and CDR2 SYDVKM. The CDR3 sequence is 15 residues long. CDR3 sequence (DNA): TGTGCCAGCAGTTCTCCGGGACTAGGGAGCTACGAGCAGTACTTC. This translates into CASSSPGLGSYEQYF.

This clone was seen a few times. The CDR3 region is CASSANSDRVYGYTF. Here the CDR3 DNA reads TGTGCCAGCAGCGCAAACTCGGACAGGGTATACGGCTACACCTTC. This chain joins TRBV6-1 and TRBJ1-2; TRBD1 agrees at 8 bases. The CDR3 sequence is 15 residues long. Trimming removed 6 bases from V and 8 bases from J; junction bases left unmatched: 14. Germline CDR1 and CDR2: MNHNS and SASEGT.

This clone was observed a handful of times. The chain is built from TRBV11-2 and TRBJ2-7; D may be TRBD2 (6 bases). V was trimmed by 1 base and J by 1 base, leaving 14 bases between them. Germline V gives CDR1 SGHAT, CDR2 FQNNGV. The CDR3 length is 16 residues. The CDR3 protein is CASSLGFPGESYEQYV. The CDR3 nucleotides read TGTGCCAGCAGCTTAGGGTTTCCGGGGGAGTCCTACGAGCAGTACGTC.

This clone was found a few times. This rearrangement joins TRBV6-6 to TRBJ1-1; 7 bases match TRBD1. The V gene's germline CDR1 is MNHNY and CDR2 SVGAGI (reference sequence). The CDR3 has 14 residues. Trimming took 6 bases from V and 4 from J; bases not matched to a gene: 8. The CDR3 is CASSLDRVGTEAFF. As DNA, the CDR3 is TGTGCCAGCAGCCTTGACAGGGTTGGCACTGAAGCTTTCTTT.

This clone was detected a few times. The V and J genes are TRBV11-2 and TRBJ2-1; 9 positions agree with TRBD1. This CDR3 has 17 amino acids. The germline V gene has CDR1 SGHAT and CDR2 FQNNGV. V shed 3 bases and J 5 bases; nucleotides not matched to a gene: 11. CDR3 sequence reads: CASSFRGGDRAHNEQFF. The CDR3 coding sequence is TGTGCCAGCAGCTTTAGGGGAGGGGACAGGGCCCACAATGAGCAGTTCTTC.

V is TRBV5-4 and J is TRBJ1-1; 7 positions agree with TRBD1. V lost 6 bases and J lost 4; bases outside the gene matches: 15. The CDR3 has 16 amino acids. The germline V gene encodes CDR1 SGHNT and CDR2 YYREEE (reference sequence). For the CDR3, the DNA is TGTGCCAGCACCCCGACAGGGAGGTTAGGGACCACTGAAGCTTTCTTT. This translates into CASTPTGRLGTTEAFF.

This clone was seen only a few times. V is TRBV29-1 and J is TRBJ2-7; maybe TRBD2 (7 bases). Trimming shortened V by 0 bases and J by 6 bases, and 18 bases separated the two germline ends. This CDR3 is 15 amino acids long. CDR1 is SQVTM and CDR2 is ANQGSEA in the germline V gene. The CDR3 protein is CSVEDWGGGEGEQYF. The CDR3 nucleotides read TGCAGCGTTGAAGATTGGGGAGGGGGTGAAGGCGAGCAGTACTTC.

This rearrangement joins TRBV19 to TRBJ1-1; D may be TRBD1 (6 bases). There are 14 residues in the CDR3. V was shortened by 6 bases and J by 4 bases, with 15 bases between the two germline ends. Germline CDR1 and CDR2: LNHDA and SQIVND (reference sequence). CDR3 coding DNA: TGTGCCAGTAGGGCTCAGGGGTCGGGCACTGAAGCTTTCTTT. It encodes CASRAQGSGTEAFF.

This clone has only a few counts. The chain combines TRBV5-1 with TRBJ2-7; D is perhaps TRBD2 (6 bases). The germline V gene has CDR1 SGHRS and CDR2 YFSETQ. There are 16 residues in the CDR3. V lost 3 bases and J 6 bases, leaving 22 bases between the germline ends. The CDR3 is CASSSSSSGTLTEQYF. The CDR3 bases are TGCGCCAGCAGCTCTAGTAGTTCCGGGACTCTGACCGAGCAGTACTTC.

The chain's CDR3 is CASSFRSNIPGYTF. The CDR3 nucleotides read TGTGCCAGCAGCTTCAGATCCAACATCCCCGGCTACACCTTC. The chain joins TRBV5-4 to TRBJ1-2; D gene unclear. Germline CDR1 SGHNT, CDR2 YYREEE (reference sequence). The CDR3 has 14 amino acids. V dropped 2 bases and J dropped 8 bases, with 16 bases sitting between them.

The chain employs TRBV10-2 and TRBJ2-3; D is undetermined. The V gene lost 6 bases and the J gene lost 0 bases, with 7 bases spanning the gap. Per germline, CDR1 WSHSY and CDR2 SAAADI. CDR3 length: 13 amino acids. The CDR3 loop is CASRETSTDTQYF. In DNA form, the CDR3 reads TGCGCCAGCAGAGAGACTAGCACAGATACGCAGTATTTT.